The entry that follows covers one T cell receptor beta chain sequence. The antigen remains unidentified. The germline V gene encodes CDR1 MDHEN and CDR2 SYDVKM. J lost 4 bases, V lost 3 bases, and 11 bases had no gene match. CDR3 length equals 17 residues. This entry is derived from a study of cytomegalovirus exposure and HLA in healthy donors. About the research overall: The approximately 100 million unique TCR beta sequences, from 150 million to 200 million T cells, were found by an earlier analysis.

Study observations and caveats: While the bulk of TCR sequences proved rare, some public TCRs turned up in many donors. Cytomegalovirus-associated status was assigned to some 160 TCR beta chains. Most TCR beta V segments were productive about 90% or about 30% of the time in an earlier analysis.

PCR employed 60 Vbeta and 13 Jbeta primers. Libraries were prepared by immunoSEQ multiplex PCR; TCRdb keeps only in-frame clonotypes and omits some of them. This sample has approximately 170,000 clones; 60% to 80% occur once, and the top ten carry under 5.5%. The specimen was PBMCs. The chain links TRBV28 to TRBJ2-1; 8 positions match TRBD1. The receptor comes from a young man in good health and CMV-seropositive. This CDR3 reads CASSLLPGQELYNEQFF. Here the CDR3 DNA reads TGTGCCAGCAGTTTGCTGCCGGGACAGGAGCTTTACAATGAGCAGTTCTTC.